This T cell receptor (beta chain) was observed in a study of patients and donors after allogeneic stem cell transplantation. Using its own MiXCR run on the RT-PCR reads, TCRdb lists one record per CDR3 protein. The sample carries 20,000 to 25,000 distinct CDR3 sequences, 25% to 30% recorded once. Trimming pared 0 bases from V and 7 bases from J, leaving 10 bases between. The germline V gene has CDR1 SGHVS and CDR2 FNYEAQ. The CDR3 extends over 15 amino acids. This clonotype was found once. The chain uses TRBV7-6 and TRBJ1-6; D is unclear. Sequencing was carried out using blood, either unsorted or a sorted T cell fraction (not recorded which). This receptor was obtained from a human donor who was either an allogeneic HSCT recipient or a stem cell or donor lymphocyte infusion donor (not recorded which). It is not recorded whose cells these are; they may come from a transplant donor. The CDR3 nucleotides read TGTGCCAGCAGCTTAGCGCTACGGGAGAATTCACCCCTCCACTTT. Protein: CASSLALRENSPLHF.